The 20 T cell receptor beta chains presented below share a single source sample, sequenced in a study of breast tumors, draining lymph nodes, adjacent tissues. Breast cancer patients provided tissue from their axillary draining lymph nodes. MiXCR, applied by TCRdb to the multiplex PCR reads, yields one record per CDR3 protein. The sample has about 180,000 distinct CDR3 sequences; around a third are singletons. The source material was axillary lymph node tissue. These receptors were collected from a female donor with breast cancer. Some clones in this sample may be carry-over from other donors' samples.

This clonotype occurred many times. V is TRBV29-1 and J is TRBJ2-1; maybe TRBD2 (6 bases). Germline V gene lookup returns CDR1 SQVTM and CDR2 ANQGSEA. Between the trimmed V and J ends, which lost 4 bases and 7 bases, there was a span of 23 bases. CDR3 length equals 16 residues. The CDR3 sequence is CSVGPPGRHEGNEQFF. Written as DNA, the CDR3 is TGCAGCGTTGGCCCCCCAGGGAGGCACGAGGGGAATGAGCAGTTCTTC.

This clonotype showed up many times. J is TRBJ2-1 and V is TRBV20-1, with 15 bases aligning to TRBD2. The CDR3 contains 15 residues. V lost 4 bases, J lost 8 bases, and 6 bases stayed unmatched. Germline V lookup: CDR1 DFQATT, CDR2 SNEGSKA (reference sequence). The chain's CDR3 is CSAIGTSGRWDEQFF. In DNA, the CDR3 is TGCAGTGCTATCGGGACTAGCGGGAGGTGGGATGAGCAGTTCTTC.

This clonotype was detected many times. The V call is TRBV19, the J call TRBJ1-3; TRBD1 agrees at 7 bases. The CDR3 is made up of 17 amino acids. J gave up 0 bases and V 5 bases, and 10 bases lay outside the gene matches. Germline-derived CDR1 and CDR2 are LNHDA and SQIVND (reference sequence). CDR3 sequence reads: CASSGAGGDNSGNTIYF. CDR3 DNA: TGTGCCAGTAGTGGGGCAGGGGGGGACAACTCTGGAAACACCATATATTTT. Based on the CDR3 plus reference TRBV19 and TRBJ1-3, the full variable domain is DGGITQSPKYLFRKEGQNVTLSCEQNLNHDAMYWYRQDPGQGLRLIYYSQIVNDFQKGDIAEGYSVSREKKESFPLTVTSAQKNPTAFYLCASSGAGGDNSGNTIYFGEGSWLTVV.

This clonotype was seen many times. This sequence joins TRBV20-1 and TRBJ2-1, with D possibly being TRBD2 (6 bases). V shed 1 base and J shed 9 bases, with 16 bases lying between them. The CDR3 is made up of 14 amino acids. Germline values: CDR1 DFQATT, CDR2 SNEGSKA (reference sequence). The DNA of the CDR3 is TGCAGTGCTAGAGTGGCGGGACTCAACAGTGAGCAGTTCTTC. Translation gives CSARVAGLNSEQFF.

The rearrangement joins TRBV5-6 to TRBJ1-1, with 11 positions matching TRBD1. With 4 bases clipped from V and 4 bases from J, the junction kept 9 bases outside the gene matches. Germline CDR1 reads SGHDT; CDR2 reads YYEEEE. CDR3 length: 16 residues. DNA of the CDR3: TGTGCCAGCAGCCCCGGCTGGACAGGGGGCGTCACTGAAGCTTTCTTT. Residues: CASSPGWTGGVTEAFF.

A note on this clonotype: This may arise from a read error, as a much more abundant clone is one base away. The chain joins TRBV7-2 to TRBJ2-5; the match to TRBD2 covers 7 bases. The CDR3 is made up of 15 amino acids. The germline V gene encodes CDR1 SGHTA and CDR2 FQGNSA. CDR3 loop: CASSLVAGVGETQHF. In DNA form, the CDR3 reads TGTGCCAGCAGCTTAGTTGCGGGAGTGGGGGAGACCCAGCACTTC.

V gene TRBV7-4 combines with J gene TRBJ1-5; D gene uncertain. The CDR3 sequence is 8 residues long. The germline V gene has CDR1 SGHVT and CDR2 SQSDAQ. Trimming shortened V by 4 bases and J by 11 bases, and 0 bases separated the two germline ends. The CDR3 spells CASSSQHF. The CDR3 nucleotides are TGTGCCAGCAGCTCCCAGCATTTT.

Remarks on this clonotype: A much more abundant neighbour one base away suggests this may be a read error. This CDR3 reads CASSLLQGYNERFF. CDR3 nucleotides: TGTGCCAGCAGTTTACTACAGGGTTACAATGAGCGGTTCTTC. The genes are TRBV12-3 or TRBV12-4 and TRBJ2-1; a possible D gene is TRBD1 (6 bases). CDR3 length: 14 residues.

About this clonotype itself: Possible read error: a much larger clone is one base away. The gene calls are TRBV4-2 and TRBJ2-2; perhaps TRBD2 as D (6 bases). The germline V and J ends were trimmed by 7 bases and 3 bases, with 18 bases remaining between them. CDR1 is LGHNA, CDR2 YNFKEQ, per germline. This CDR3 region has 16 residues. The CDR3 region has the DNA TGTGCCAGCAATTACGAGGCTAGCGTTTACACCGGGGAGCTGTTTTTT. It is translated as CASNYEASVYTGELFF.

This clonotype has ten or more counts. The chain combines TRBV15 with TRBJ1-5; TRBD1 matches 8 bases. CDR1 is LNHNV and CDR2 is YYDKDF in the germline V gene (reference sequence). Losses at the gene ends were 1 base for V and 2 bases for J; bases not matched to a gene: 10. The CDR3 consists of 18 residues. The CDR3 DNA follows: TGTGCCACCAGCAGAGTTGGCAGGGGGCGCTGGGGCAATCAGCCCCAGCATTTT. This codes for CATSRVGRGRWGNQPQHF.

The rearrangement links TRBV7-9 to TRBJ1-1; D is unresolved. The CDR3 spans 15 residues. The germline V and J ends were trimmed by 4 bases and 1 base, with 13 bases remaining between them. Per germline, CDR1 SEHNR and CDR2 FQNEAQ (reference sequence). CDR3 loop: CASSYPGTGNTEAFF. The CDR3 DNA sequence: TGTGCCAGCAGCTATCCCGGAACGGGGAACACTGAAGCTTTCTTT.

Of note for this clonotype: This may be a read error: a much more frequent sequence differs by one nucleotide. The chain has TRBV11-2 and TRBJ2-5, with D possibly matching TRBD2 (5 bases). The ends were cut back, 1 base at V and 9 bases at J, with 9 bases in the middle. The CDR3 consists of 12 residues. The germline V gene encodes CDR1 SGHAT and CDR2 FQNNGV. CDR3 bases: TGTGCCAGCAGCTTAGTGGAGGAGGCCCAGTACTTC. Protein sequence: CASSLVEEAQYF.

This clonotype was recorded at least ten times. This chain uses TRBV20-1 with TRBJ1-2; D remains unclear. The germline V gene encodes CDR1 DFQATT and CDR2 SNEGSKA (reference sequence). This CDR3 region has 13 residues. V gave up 0 bases and J gave up 7 bases, with 12 bases separating them. This CDR3 is CSARDGKGGGYTF. CDR3 bases: TGCAGTGCTAGAGATGGGAAAGGCGGTGGCTACACCTTC.

This clonotype has a handful of counts. The chain links TRBV7-9 to TRBJ1-1, with D uncertain. V was cut by 1 base and J by 1 base, with 10 bases left in between. The CDR3 extends over 15 amino acids. Looked up from germline, CDR1 is SEHNR and CDR2 is FQNEAQ (reference sequence). The CDR3, as DNA: TGTGCCAGCAGCTTAGTCTGGAGAACGAACACTGAAGCTTTCTTT. It specifies CASSLVWRTNTEAFF.

The V call is TRBV14, the J call TRBJ2-1; 14 positions agree with TRBD2. The CDR3 is 17 residues long. The germline V gene has CDR1 SGHDN and CDR2 FVKESK. With V trimmed by 4 bases and J by 3 bases, 5 bases remained unmatched. The CDR3: CASSRRTSGRFYNEQFF. CDR3 coding DNA: TGTGCCAGCAGCCGACGGACTAGCGGGAGGTTCTACAATGAGCAGTTCTTC.

In its sample, this clonotype was seen many times. The chain links TRBV19 to TRBJ2-7; D gene uncertain. This CDR3 spans 14 amino acids. Trimming removed 4 bases at V and 2 bases at J, with 12 bases between. Germline lookup yields CDR1 LNHDA and CDR2 SQIVND (reference sequence). The DNA of the CDR3 is TGTGCCAGTAGTAAGATGGCAGTTACCTACGAGCAGTACTTC. It codes for CASSKMAVTYEQYF.

This clonotype has ten or more counts. The CDR3 sequence: CASSPKGTGELFF. The DNA of the CDR3 is TGTGCCAGCAGCCCTAAGGGCACCGGGGAGCTGTTTTTT. The rearrangement joins TRBV7-9 to TRBJ2-2; D is unclear. The germline V gene has CDR1 SEHNR and CDR2 FQNEAQ (reference sequence). The CDR3 consists of 13 residues. The V and J ends lost 5 bases and 4 bases respectively, with 8 bases between them. Full variable domain (missing parts from reference TRBV7-9 and TRBJ2-2): DTGVSQNPRHKITKRGQNVTFRCDPISEHNRLYWYRQTLGQGPEFLTYFQNEAQLEKSRLLSDRFSAERPKGSFSTLEIQRTEQGDSAMYLCASSPKGTGELFFGEGSRLTVL.

This clonotype was seen ten or more times. The gene calls are TRBV5-1 and TRBJ1-5; perhaps TRBD1 as D (6 bases). V was trimmed by 0 bases and J by 4 bases, leaving 20 bases between them. Germline V gene lookup returns CDR1 SGHRS and CDR2 YFSETQ. There are 18 residues in the CDR3. The CDR3 nucleotides read TGCGCCAGCAGCTTGGCCCCCGGGGGGCCGGGCACGAATCAGCCCCAGCATTTT. Its translation is CASSLAPGGPGTNQPQHF.

With respect to this clonotype: The CDR3 ends on some other residue instead of the conserved phenylalanine or tryptophan, so this is likely a read error. The DNA is omitted, as the CDR3 cannot be located on it reliably, and the CDR3 follows TCRdb's listing. The rearrangement joins TRBV28 to TRBJ2-6; the D call in the table, TRBD1, was not verified against the DNA. Germline assignment: CDR1 MDHEN and CDR2 SYDVKM. From its first to its last residue, the CDR3 has 9 amino acids. This CDR3 reads CASLTSRTG.

This clonotype has only a few counts. One junction end disagrees with the germline gene, perhaps due to a read error. This CDR3 is CASSIGGIRQPRHF. The CDR3 nucleotides read TGTGCCAGCAGTATAGGGGGGATCCGGCAGCCCCGGCATTTT. This chain uses TRBV12-3 or TRBV12-4 with TRBJ1-5; weak D call: TRBD1 (6 bases). The CDR3 is made up of 14 amino acids.